These 10 T cell receptor beta chains came from one sample sequenced in a study of neurological immune-mediated disorders. TCRdb re-analysed the 5' RACE reads in MiXCR, keeping a single row per CDR3 protein. The sample lists roughly 39,000 distinct CDR3 sequences, roughly 4.8% occurring once. Specimen: CD4+ T cells from blood. These receptors were obtained from a man aged 18 to 29 in good health.

The sample holds many counts of this clonotype. The V call is TRBV6-5, the J call TRBJ1-3; the match to TRBD1 covers 9 bases. V trimming: 8 bases; J trimming: 8 bases; junction bases outside the gene matches: 16. The germline gives CDR1 MNHEY, CDR2 SVGAGI. CDR3 length equals 16 residues. The CDR3 loop reads CASGSLGTGGRYTIYF. The CDR3, as DNA: TGTGCCAGCGGATCCTTGGGAACAGGGGGCAGGTACACCATATATTTT.

This clonotype came up many times. The rearrangement joins TRBV5-1 to TRBJ2-3; a weak D match, TRBD2 (6 bases). The CDR3 runs 15 residues. Per the germline V gene, CDR1 is SGHRS and CDR2 is YFSETQ. V was shortened by 3 bases and J by 2 bases, with 13 bases between the two germline ends. Here the CDR3 reads CASSWRRENTDTQYF. CDR3 nucleotide sequence: TGCGCCAGCAGCTGGAGGCGGGAAAACACAGATACGCAGTATTTT.

V is TRBV28 and J is TRBJ1-1; no firm D call. The CDR3 runs 14 residues. Germline CDR1 reads MDHEN; CDR2 reads SYDVKM. V shed 5 bases and J shed 7 bases, with 17 bases lying between them. CDR3 loop: CASSPAAGVLEAFF. The CDR3 nucleotides read TGTGCCAGCAGTCCAGCAGCCGGGGTTCTTGAAGCTTTCTTT.

This clonotype has at least ten counts. The rearrangement joins TRBV20-1 to TRBJ1-4, with D possibly TRBD1 on 6 matching bases. CDR3 length: 14 amino acids. The ends were cut back, 7 bases at V and 2 bases at J, with 14 bases in the middle. The germline V gene has CDR1 DFQATT and CDR2 SNEGSKA (reference sequence). This CDR3 reads CSVLIQGTNEKLFF. DNA of the CDR3: TGCAGTGTCTTGATCCAGGGGACTAATGAAAAACTGTTTTTT.

This clonotype appeared a few times. The V call is TRBV4-1, the J call TRBJ1-6, with D unclear. V dropped 4 bases and J dropped 0 bases, with 7 bases sitting between them. The V gene's germline CDR1 is MGHRA and CDR2 YSYEKL. CDR3 length equals 15 residues. The CDR3 bases are TGCGCCAGCAGCCTGGGTGGCTCCTATAATTCACCCCTCCACTTT. As protein: CASSLGGSYNSPLHF.

The table lists this clonotype with many counts. The gene calls are TRBV5-6 and TRBJ2-1, with a tentative D call TRBD2 (6 bases). Trimming left V 0 bases short and J 2 bases short, with 6 bases between. CDR1 SGHDT and CDR2 YYEEEE come from the germline V gene. The CDR3 has 14 residues. Here the CDR3 reads CASSLGTTYNEQFF. CDR3 nucleotides: TGTGCCAGCAGCTTGGGGACTACCTACAATGAGCAGTTCTTC. The complete variable domain, with remaining parts taken from reference TRBV5-6 and TRBJ2-1, reads DAGVTQSPTHLIKTRGQQVTLRCSPKSGHDTVSWYQQALGQGPQFIFQYYEEEERQRGNFPDRFSGHQFPNYSSELNVNALLLGDSALYLCASSLGTTYNEQFFGPGTRLTVL.

This clonotype was seen at least ten times. The gene calls are TRBV3-1 and TRBJ1-1; the D gene is possibly TRBD1 (6 bases). Germline values: CDR1 LGHDT, CDR2 YNNKEL (reference sequence). CDR3 length: 14 residues. The V end was cut by 0 bases, the J end by 5 bases, with 10 bases between. CDR3 region: CASSQEGARTEAFF. CDR3 bases: TGTGCCAGCAGCCAAGAGGGGGCGCGTACTGAAGCTTTCTTT.

V is TRBV20-1 and J is TRBJ1-5, with 8 bases aligning to TRBD1. Germline CDR1 reads DFQATT; CDR2 reads SNEGSKA (reference sequence). V lost 2 bases, J lost 6 bases, and 6 bases stayed unmatched. This CDR3 is 14 amino acids long. CDR3 DNA: TGCAGTGCTAGATCGGACAGGGAGAGTCAGCCCCAGCATTTT. Translation: CSARSDRESQPQHF.

This clonotype came up many times. The chain employs TRBV2 and TRBJ2-2; 7 bases align to TRBD1. This CDR3 is 18 amino acids long. CDR1 SNHLY and CDR2 FYNNEI come from the germline V gene. Trimming cost V 6 bases and J 6 bases; bases outside gene matches: 19. DNA of the CDR3: TGTGCCAGCAGCTCCAGACAGGGTTCGAGGGTGTATGCCGGGGAGCTGTTTTTT. Translated: CASSSRQGSRVYAGELFF.

This clonotype was seen repeatedly, ten times or more. The chain couples TRBV20-1 to TRBJ2-7; 7 bases line up with TRBD2. The CDR3 contains 15 residues. V dropped 5 bases and J dropped 0; count of bases not matched to a gene: 10. Germline V gene lookup returns CDR1 DFQATT and CDR2 SNEGSKA (reference sequence). The CDR3 DNA follows: TGCAGTGCTGCGCCTGGGGGGGGAAGCTCCTACGAGCAGTACTTC. It codes for CSAAPGGGSSYEQYF.